The TCR beta chain described here comes from a study of shared clonotypes between healthy human individuals. The study separated CD4+ cells into CD45RA+ naive and CD45RA-negative memory subsets. Sequencing was at deep level. Clones were read by immunoSEQ multiplex PCR, and TCRdb kept only the in-frame ones, dropping some. The profile shows about 1.5 million clones, 98% of them singletons. Sequences were obtained from naive CD4+ T cells sorted from blood. Noted subset: CD45RA+ positively selected. The sequence was collected from a man aged 25-45 years in good health.

The CDR3 sequence: CSVGSIGTTPLEEQFF. As DNA, the CDR3 is TGCAGCGTTGGAAGCATTGGTACTACCCCGCTTGAGGAGCAGTTCTTC. The rearrangement uses TRBV29-1 and TRBJ2-1; D is undetermined. Trimming stripped 4 bases from V and 10 bases from J, with 26 bases between. Germline loops: CDR1 SQVTM, CDR2 ANQGSEA. The CDR3 is 16 residues long.